Listed below are T cell receptor beta chains from one sample, sequenced in a study of CD8 T cells in Susac syndrome. TCRdb reprocessed the immunoSEQ multiplex PCR reads via MiXCR and lists one record per CDR3 protein. The profile shows about 150,000 distinct CDR3 sequences, 94% of them singletons. The sample taken for sequencing was CD8+ T cells from PBMCs. The receptors were gathered from a human donor with multiple sclerosis. Each CDR3 is given with its conserved first and last residue. A D gene is named only where the DNA matches it firmly. Expanded clones get a size class; other rows say once, few or many, or leave the size out.

NA	TRBJ1-2	TRBD1	TRBV15	TGTGCCACCAGCAAGGGGACAGGGGGTGGCTACACCTTC	CATSKGTGGGYTF
NA	TRBJ1-1	NA	TRBV29-1	TGCAGCGTTGAGGGTAGGGACAAGGCTTTCTTT	CSVEGRDKAFF
NA	TRBJ2-1	TRBD1	TRBV6-5	TGTGCCAGCAGTTTCTCAATCCGGGACAGGGGACTGTACAATGAGCAGTTCTTC	CASSFSIRDRGLYNEQFF
NA	TRBJ1-1	NA	TRBV4-3	TGCGCCAGCAGCCAAGGGACCTATGGGGGCACTGAAGCTTTCTTT	CASSQGTYGGTEAFF
NA	TRBJ2-7	TRBD2	TRBV7-9	TGTGCCAGCAGCCCCGGGACTAGCACGCGCGAGCAGTACTTC	CASSPGTSTREQYF
NA	TRBJ2-1	TRBD2	TRBV13	TGTGCCAGCAGCATAGGGGCTAGCGGGTCCGATGAGCAGTTCTTC	CASSIGASGSDEQFF
NA	TRBJ1-1	NA	TRBV7-8	TGTGCCAGCAGCTTAGACGGGGATACTGAAGCTTTCTTT	CASSLDGDTEAFF
NA	TRBJ1-6	NA	TRBV14	TGTGCCAGCAGCCAAACACGGGGGGTCAATTCACCCCTCCACTTT	CASSQTRGVNSPLHF
NA	TRBJ1-1	NA	TRBV12-3/TRBV12-4	TGTGCCAGCAGTTCCTACAGTGTGCAGAACACTGAAGCTTTCTTT	CASSSYSVQNTEAFF
NA	TRBJ1-1	NA	TRBV7-9	TGTGCCAGCAGGTCCGGCGGGGCAAACACTGAAGCTTTCTTT	CASRSGGANTEAFF
NA	TRBJ1-2	NA	TRBV14	TGTGCCAGCAGCCAAGGGCGGGATTTCTATGGCTACACCTTC	CASSQGRDFYGYTF
NA	TRBJ2-2	TRBD1	TRBV12-3/TRBV12-4	TGTGCCAGCAGTTCCCGGGACAGGGGCACCGGGGAGCTGTTTTTT	CASSSRDRGTGELFF
NA	TRBJ2-7	TRBD1	TRBV12-3/TRBV12-4	TGTGCCAGCAGCTCCATCGGGACAGGGGTTGAGTACGAGCAGTACTTC	CASSSIGTGVEYEQYF
NA	TRBJ2-5	TRBD1	TRBV7-8	TGTGCCAGCAGCTTAGGACAGGGCCTCCAAGAGACCCAGTACTTC	CASSLGQGLQETQYF
NA	TRBJ2-1	TRBD1	TRBV9	TGTGCCAGCAGCGAGGGACAGGGGCGCGTCAATGAGCAGTTCTTC	CASSEGQGRVNEQFF
NA	TRBJ1-5	NA	TRBV6-2/TRBV6-3	TGTGCCAGCAGTTACCCGGAGGAGTGGGGAACGAGCAATCAGCCCCAGCATTTT	CASSYPEEWGTSNQPQHF
once	TRBJ2-1	NA	TRBV14	TGTGCCAGCAGCCAAGAGACCTCCTACAATGAGCAGTTCTTC	CASSQETSYNEQFF
NA	TRBJ2-7	NA	TRBV30	TGTGCCTGGGGATGGGCCACAACCTACGAGCAGTACTTC	CAWGWATTYEQYF
NA	TRBJ2-2	NA	TRBV24-1	TGTGCCACCAGTTCGGGGAACACCGGGGAGCTGTTTTTT	CATSSGNTGELFF
NA	TRBJ2-1	TRBD2	TRBV30	TGTGCCTGGAGCCTCTCGGAGGGACTAGCTAGCAATGAGCAGTTCTTC	CAWSLSEGLASNEQFF
NA	TRBJ1-6	NA	TRBV12-3/TRBV12-4	TGTGCCAGCAGTTTGGCGGGGGGCGAGTCACCCCTCCACTTT	CASSLAGGESPLHF
NA	TRBJ1-2	TRBD1	TRBV7-2	TGTGCCAGCAGCTTGGGACAGACTAACTATGGCTACACCTTC	CASSLGQTNYGYTF